Presented here are 2 T cell receptor beta chains from one specimen sequenced in a study of blood T cell repertoires in COVID-19. Sequencing was performed with immunoSEQ multiplex PCR; in TCRdb, only in-frame clones are kept and a portion is missing. The data show roughly 240,000 clones, with around nine tenths seen just once and around 1.5% held by the top ten. The sequenced material came from peripheral blood. The receptors shown here come from a woman in her fifties or sixties who had recovered from COVID-19.

The rearrangement uses TRBV5-4 and TRBJ1-3, with D tentatively TRBD1 (5 bases). From germline, CDR1 is SGHNT and CDR2 YYREEE (reference sequence). The CDR3 spans 15 residues. Deletions cut 6 bases from V and 2 bases from J, with 15 bases between. CDR3 sequence: CASTPDSRTGNTIYF. CDR3 in DNA: TGTGCCAGCACCCCCGACAGCCGGACTGGAAACACCATATATTTT.

This chain joins TRBV2 and TRBJ2-3; 11 nucleotides align to TRBD1. The V gene's germline CDR1 is SNHLY and CDR2 FYNNEI. The CDR3 sequence is 15 residues long. V gave up 6 bases and J gave up 1 base; unmatched junction bases: 3. The CDR3 loop is CASSGQGAGTDTQYF. DNA for the CDR3: TGTGCCAGCAGCGGACAGGGGGCTGGCACAGATACGCAGTATTTT.